The 8 T cell receptor beta chains reported below all come from one sample, sequenced in a study of blood T cell repertoires in COVID-19. Sequencing used immunoSEQ multiplex PCR; TCRdb keeps in-frame clones, though not all of them. In the table there are about 150,000 clones, roughly 88% of which are singletons. The material sequenced was PBMCs or T cells enriched from blood (not recorded which). The receptors stem from a woman in her 30s with acute COVID-19.

The rearrangement joins TRBV30 to TRBJ1-5, with 7 positions matching TRBD1. The CDR3 totals 15 residues. Germline CDR1 and CDR2: GTSNPN and SVGIG (reference sequence). The trim removed 2 bases at V and 6 bases at J, leaving 10 bases unmatched. The CDR3 loop is CAWSRGGQALQPQHF. CDR3 bases: TGTGCCTGGAGTCGGGGTGGACAGGCGCTTCAGCCCCAGCATTTT.

The chain couples TRBV28 to TRBJ1-2; the match to TRBD1 covers 11 bases. CDR3 length: 18 residues. Germline lookup yields CDR1 MDHEN and CDR2 SYDVKM. V shed 4 bases, J shed 4 bases, and the junction held 14 bases outside the gene matches. DNA of the CDR3: TGTGCCAGCAGTTCCTACATAATGGACAGGGGGCTTATCTATGGCTACACCTTC. Translation gives CASSSYIMDRGLIYGYTF.

This clone has only one observation. This chain uses TRBV28 with TRBJ2-7; D unresolved. V lost 4 bases and J lost 2, with 9 bases in between. From germline, CDR1 is MDHEN and CDR2 SYDVKM. The CDR3 spans 13 residues. DNA for the CDR3: TGTGCCAGCAGTTCCTCACATACCTACGAGCAGTACTTC. Its protein product is CASSSSHTYEQYF.

V is TRBV18 and J is TRBJ1-1; D is unresolved. The V gene's germline CDR1 is KGHSH and CDR2 LQKENI. The CDR3 extends over 16 amino acids. Trimming stripped 2 bases from V and 3 bases from J, with 16 bases between. CDR3 region: CASSPFAGSRDTEAFF. The CDR3 region has the DNA TGTGCCAGCTCACCATTTGCGGGTTCCCGCGACACTGAAGCTTTCTTT.

The chain recombines TRBV25-1 with TRBJ2-5; 9 bases are a match to TRBD2. The CDR3 runs 17 residues. Per the germline V gene, CDR1 is MGHDK and CDR2 is SYGVNS. Trimming took 2 bases from V and 0 from J; bases not matched to a gene: 7. The CDR3: CASSEGLAGSYQETQYF. The CDR3 DNA is TGTGCCAGCAGTGAAGGGCTAGCGGGGTCGTACCAAGAGACCCAGTACTTC.

The gene calls are TRBV28 and TRBJ1-5; D is uncertain. Trimming took 3 bases from V and 0 from J, leaving 12 bases between them. CDR1 MDHEN and CDR2 SYDVKM come from the germline V gene. This CDR3 has 16 residues. Here the CDR3 DNA reads TGTGCCAGCAGTTTTATGCCCGGGGATAGCAATCAGCCCCAGCATTTT. Protein sequence: CASSFMPGDSNQPQHF.

The J gene is TRBJ2-7, the V gene TRBV4-3; unclear D gene. Germline V gene data show CDR1 as LGHNA and CDR2 as YSLEER. V was pared by 2 bases and J by 0 bases, with 8 bases between. The CDR3 totals 14 residues. CDR3 bases: TGCGCCAGCAGCCAAAGCGTCGCCTCCTACGAGCAGTACTTC. Translation: CASSQSVASYEQYF.

This chain connects TRBV19 to TRBJ2-5; 9 positions match TRBD2. The CDR3 spans 15 residues. J was trimmed by 7 bases and V by 4 bases; bases with no gene match: 10. Germline V lookup: CDR1 LNHDA, CDR2 SQIVND (reference sequence). The CDR3 DNA reads as TGTGCCAGTAGTAGACCCTGGACTAGCGATGTGACCCAGTACTTC. Translating it yields CASSRPWTSDVTQYF.